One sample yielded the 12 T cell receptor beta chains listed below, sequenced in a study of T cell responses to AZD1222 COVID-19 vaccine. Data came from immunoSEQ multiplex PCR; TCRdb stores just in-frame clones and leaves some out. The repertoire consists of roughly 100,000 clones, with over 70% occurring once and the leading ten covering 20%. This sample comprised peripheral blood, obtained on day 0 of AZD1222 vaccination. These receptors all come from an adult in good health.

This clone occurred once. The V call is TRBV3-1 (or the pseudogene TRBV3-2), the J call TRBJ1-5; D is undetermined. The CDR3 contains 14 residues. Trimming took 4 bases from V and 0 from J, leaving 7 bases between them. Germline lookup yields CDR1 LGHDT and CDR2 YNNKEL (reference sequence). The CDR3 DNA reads TGTGCCAGCAGCCTTGCAGATAGCAATCAGCCCCAGCATTTT. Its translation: CASSLADSNQPQHF.

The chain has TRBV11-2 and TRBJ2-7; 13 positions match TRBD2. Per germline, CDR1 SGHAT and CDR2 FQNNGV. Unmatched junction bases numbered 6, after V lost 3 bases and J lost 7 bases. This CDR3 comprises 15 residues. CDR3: CASSFGTSGVSEQYF. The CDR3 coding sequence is TGTGCCAGCAGCTTTGGGACTAGCGGGGTATCGGAGCAGTACTTC.

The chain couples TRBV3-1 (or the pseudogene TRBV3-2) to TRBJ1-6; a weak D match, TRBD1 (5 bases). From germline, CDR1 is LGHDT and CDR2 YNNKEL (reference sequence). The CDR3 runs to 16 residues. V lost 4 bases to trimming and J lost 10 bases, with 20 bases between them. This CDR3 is CASSPRSLAGYSPLHF. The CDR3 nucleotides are TGTGCCAGCAGCCCCCGGAGCTTGGCAGGGTACTCACCCCTCCACTTT.

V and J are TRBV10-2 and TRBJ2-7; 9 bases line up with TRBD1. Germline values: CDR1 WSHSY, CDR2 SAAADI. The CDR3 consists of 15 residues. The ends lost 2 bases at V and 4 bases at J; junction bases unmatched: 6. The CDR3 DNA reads TGCGCCAGCAGTGAGGTGGGACAGGGCCGGTACGAGCAGTACTTC. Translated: CASSEVGQGRYEQYF.

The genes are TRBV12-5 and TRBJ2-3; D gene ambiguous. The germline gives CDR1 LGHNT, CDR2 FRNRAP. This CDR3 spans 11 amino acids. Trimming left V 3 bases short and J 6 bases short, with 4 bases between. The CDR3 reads CASGFRDTQYF. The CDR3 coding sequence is TGTGCTAGTGGTTTCAGGGATACGCAGTATTTT.

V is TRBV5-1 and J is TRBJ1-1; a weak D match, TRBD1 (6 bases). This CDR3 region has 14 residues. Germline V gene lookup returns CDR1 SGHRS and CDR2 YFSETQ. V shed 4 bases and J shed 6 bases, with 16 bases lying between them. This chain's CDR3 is CASSQGTVLSEAFF. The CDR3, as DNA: TGCGCCAGCAGCCAGGGGACCGTCCTCTCTGAAGCTTTCTTT.

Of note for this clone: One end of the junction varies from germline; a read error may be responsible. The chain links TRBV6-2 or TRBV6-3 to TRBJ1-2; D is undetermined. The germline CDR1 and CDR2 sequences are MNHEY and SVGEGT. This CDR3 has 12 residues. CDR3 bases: TGTGCCAGCGGTTACGGAGTAGGTGGCTACACCTTC. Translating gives CASGYGVGGYTF.

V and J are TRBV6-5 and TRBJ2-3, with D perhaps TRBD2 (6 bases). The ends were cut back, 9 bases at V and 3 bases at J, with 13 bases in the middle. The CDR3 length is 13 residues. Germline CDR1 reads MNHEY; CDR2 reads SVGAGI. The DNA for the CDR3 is TGTGCCAGTGTATGGGGAGGTACAGATACGCAGTATTTT. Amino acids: CASVWGGTDTQYF.

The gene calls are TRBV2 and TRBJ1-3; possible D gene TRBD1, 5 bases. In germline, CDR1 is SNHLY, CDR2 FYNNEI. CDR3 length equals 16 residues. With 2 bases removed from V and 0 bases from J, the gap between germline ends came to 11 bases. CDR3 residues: CASSERGSSSGNTIYF. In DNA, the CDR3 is TGTGCCAGCAGTGAACGGGGGTCGAGCTCTGGAAACACCATATATTTT.

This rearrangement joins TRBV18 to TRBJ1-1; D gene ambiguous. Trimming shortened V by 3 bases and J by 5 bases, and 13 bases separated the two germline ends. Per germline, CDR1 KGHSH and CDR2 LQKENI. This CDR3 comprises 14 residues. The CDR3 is CASSPQQDRTEAFF. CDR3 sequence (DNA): TGTGCCAGCTCACCGCAGCAGGATAGGACTGAAGCTTTCTTT.

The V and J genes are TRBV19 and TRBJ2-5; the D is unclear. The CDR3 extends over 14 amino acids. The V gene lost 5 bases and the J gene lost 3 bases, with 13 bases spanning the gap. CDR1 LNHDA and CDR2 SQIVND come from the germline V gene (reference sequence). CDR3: CASSQRAPKETQYF. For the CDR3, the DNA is TGTGCCAGTAGTCAAAGGGCCCCCAAAGAGACCCAGTACTTC.

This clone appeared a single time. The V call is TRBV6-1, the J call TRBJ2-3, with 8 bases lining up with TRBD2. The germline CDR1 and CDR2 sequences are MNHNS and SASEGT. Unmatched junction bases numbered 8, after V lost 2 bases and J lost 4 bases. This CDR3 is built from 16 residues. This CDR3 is CASSERLAGRADTQYF. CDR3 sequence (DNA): TGTGCCAGCAGTGAAAGGTTAGCGGGGAGGGCAGATACGCAGTATTTT.